Sequencing of this T cell receptor (beta chain) was carried out in a study of OX40 agonist ivuxolimab in advanced cancers. Across the study: Dosing consisted of intravenous ivuxolimab at 0.01 to 10 mg/kg every 2 weeks. In three patients, partial responses were observed, one with hepatocellular carcinoma and two with cutaneous melanoma. General observations from the study: Among the nonresponders, some also had low normalized T-cell clonal expansion. At doses 0.1 to 3.0 mg/kg, CD4+ and CD8+ clones expanded.

For this clone: Its antigen is not identified.

Measured with immunoSEQ multiplex PCR; TCRdb has only the in-frame clones, and not every one. The table records about 130,000 clones, less than 95% of them present only once. The ends were cut back, 3 bases at V and 3 bases at J, with 9 bases in the middle. The germline V gene encodes CDR1 LNHDA and CDR2 SQIVND (reference sequence). The CDR3 has 14 amino acids. The sample in question was CD4+ or CD8+ T cells sorted from blood, obtained in a trial of the OX40 agonist ivuxolimab. The TCR was taken from an adult with an advanced solid tumor such as melanoma, head and neck, liver or kidney cancer. The chain recombines TRBV19 with TRBJ1-5, with D unclear. This chain's CDR3 is CASSMRSVNQPQHF. CDR3 in DNA: TGTGCCAGTAGTATGAGGAGCGTCAATCAGCCCCAGCATTTT.